This T cell receptor beta chain was profiled in a study of T cell responses to AZD1222 COVID-19 vaccine. The CDR3 totals 13 residues. V was trimmed by 2 bases and J by 5 bases, leaving 9 bases between them. The germline V gene has CDR1 SGHTA and CDR2 FQGTGA. This table comes from immunoSEQ multiplex PCR, and its TCRdb copy is limited to in-frame clones, with some not included. The sample shows roughly 55,000 clones, around nine tenths of them seen only once. Specimen: peripheral blood, collected on day 0 of AZD1222 vaccination. The rearrangement links TRBV7-3 to TRBJ1-1, with D unclear. The receptor comes from an adult in good health. In DNA form, the CDR3 reads TGTGCCAGCAGCTTAGCGGTCTGGACTGAAGCTTTCTTT. Residues: CASSLAVWTEAFF.